This T cell receptor beta chain was found in a study of blood T cell repertoires in COVID-19. Study-level background: Donors in the United States, Italy and Spain gave samples during acute or convalescent COVID-19.

Produced via immunoSEQ multiplex PCR; TCRdb's table is partial and in-frame only. The data show around 64,000 clones, with roughly 87% seen just once and approximately 5.1% held by the top ten. CDR3 length equals 14 residues. Germline-derived CDR1 and CDR2 are ENHRY and SYGVKD. Between the trimmed V and J ends, which lost 3 bases and 3 bases, there was a span of 10 bases. Source material: peripheral blood. The chain recombines TRBV10-3 with TRBJ2-3, with D tentatively TRBD2 (5 bases). This TCR was recovered from an elderly man in a cohort sampled during active COVID-19. The CDR3 DNA is TGTGCCATCAGTGAAAGCGGTACAACAGATACGCAGTATTTT. Translation gives CAISESGTTDTQYF.